The 22 T cell receptor beta chains in this list originate from one sample, sequenced in a study of OX40 agonist ivuxolimab in advanced cancers. Libraries were prepared through the immunoSEQ multiplex PCR assay. What TCRdb holds here is the immuneACCESS table cut down to in-frame rearrangements. Part of the clones is not present; checked against another copy, under half of the missing clones reflect an unresolved V gene, and the others are unexplained. The sample includes approximately 28,000 clones, with roughly 90% observed a single time. Approximately 23% of the sample is in the top ten clones. The sequences come from CD4+ or CD8+ T cells sorted from blood, collected in a trial of the OX40 agonist ivuxolimab. These receptors were taken from an adult with an advanced solid tumor such as melanoma, head and neck, liver or kidney cancer.

V gene TRBV28 combines with J gene TRBJ2-3; 7 positions match TRBD1. The CDR3 runs to 15 residues. Germline trimming cut 7 bases from V and 0 bases from J; bases unmatched to any gene: 7. Germline V CDR1 and CDR2: MDHEN, SYDVKM. This CDR3 reads CASKTGTVSTDTQYF. CDR3 in DNA: TGTGCCAGCAAGACAGGGACAGTCAGCACAGATACGCAGTATTTT.

The rearrangement uses TRBV29-1 and TRBJ1-1; possibly TRBD1 for D (6 bases). Germline V gives CDR1 SQVTM, CDR2 ANQGSEA. The CDR3 sequence is 13 residues long. V shed 4 bases and J shed 1 base, with 10 bases lying between them. The CDR3 nucleotides read TGCAGCGTTGTTGGGGGGGCGAACACTGAAGCTTTCTTT. It is translated as CSVVGGANTEAFF. Complete variable domain (other parts from reference TRBV29-1 and TRBJ1-1): SAVISQKPSRDICQRGTSLTIQCQVDSQVTMMFWYRQQPGQSLTLIATANQGSEATYESGFVIDKFPISRPNLTFSTLTVSNMSPEDSSIYLCSVVGGANTEAFFGQGTRLTVV.

The V and J genes are TRBV9 and TRBJ1-6, with 7 bases matching TRBD1. Trimming removed 0 bases from V and 8 bases from J; junction bases left unmatched: 8. CDR3 length: 16 amino acids. Germline V CDR1 and CDR2: SGDLS, YYNGEE. This chain's CDR3 is CASSVEQGGTDSPLHF. CDR3 bases: TGTGCCAGCAGCGTAGAGCAGGGGGGAACGGATTCACCCCTCCACTTT. Drawing the rest from reference TRBV9 and TRBJ1-6, the complete variable domain is DSGVTQTPKHLITATGQRVTLRCSPRSGDLSVYWYQQSLDQGLQFLIQYYNGEERAKGNILERFSAQQFPDLHSELNLSSLELGDSALYFCASSVEQGGTDSPLHFGNGTRLTVT.

This sequence joins TRBV7-9 and TRBJ1-1; the D is unclear. The V end lost 3 bases, the J end lost 4 bases, and 6 bases lay between the germline ends. The CDR3 covers 12 residues. CDR1 and CDR2 from the germline V gene are SEHNR and FQNEAQ (reference sequence). In DNA form, the CDR3 reads TGTGCCAGCAGCTTTGGGGTCACTGAAGCTTTCTTT. Translation: CASSFGVTEAFF.

The V and J genes are TRBV30 and TRBJ2-7; D call uncertain. Germline CDR1 and CDR2: GTSNPN and SVGIG (reference sequence). CDR3 length: 14 residues. The V end was cut by 2 bases, the J end by 0 bases, with 11 bases between. CDR3 sequence (DNA): TGTGCCTGGAGTATATCCTCCGGCTCCTACGAGCAGTACTTC. Its translation is CAWSISSGSYEQYF.

The chain employs TRBV18 and TRBJ2-1; D perhaps matches TRBD2 (6 bases). Germline CDR1 KGHSH, CDR2 LQKENI. This CDR3 comprises 14 residues. Deletions cut 6 bases from V and 10 bases from J, with 19 bases between. The CDR3 region is CASSPGTLEGEQFF. As DNA, the CDR3 is TGTGCCAGCTCTCCCGGGACTCTCGAAGGGGAGCAGTTCTTC.

The chain links TRBV7-9 to TRBJ2-7, with a possible D match to TRBD1 (6 bases). Deletions cut 8 bases from V and 6 bases from J, with 17 bases between. The length of the CDR3 is 13 residues. Germline V gives CDR1 SEHNR, CDR2 FQNEAQ (reference sequence). The CDR3 loop reads CASGLDSLLEQYF. The DNA of the CDR3 is TGTGCCAGCGGACTGGACAGCCTCCTCGAGCAGTACTTC.

This chain links TRBV6-4 with TRBJ2-7; D may match TRBD1 or TRBD2 (5 bases each). Between the trimmed V and J ends, which lost 3 bases and 7 bases, there was a span of 13 bases. The germline V gene has CDR1 MRHNA and CDR2 SNTAGT. The CDR3 loop spans 13 amino acids. CDR3 nucleotide sequence: TGTGCCAGCAGTGAGGGGCCAGAGGGGGAGCAGTACTTC. The encoded protein is CASSEGPEGEQYF.

This chain joins TRBV5-6 and TRBJ2-1; D unresolved. The V gene lost 0 bases and the J gene lost 6 bases, with 10 bases spanning the gap. Looked up from germline, CDR1 is SGHDT and CDR2 is YYEEEE. The CDR3 has 14 amino acids. The CDR3, as DNA: TGTGCCAGCAGCTTGGCTCCAGGCGGCAATGAGCAGTTCTTC. Its protein product is CASSLAPGGNEQFF.

This chain connects TRBV7-6 to TRBJ2-7; no clear D. CDR1 is SGHVS, CDR2 FNYEAQ, per germline. The CDR3 loop spans 14 amino acids. V lost 0 bases to trimming and J lost 0 bases, with 6 bases between them. DNA for the CDR3: TGTGCCAGCAGCTTAGCAGGGAACTCCTACGAGCAGTACTTC. Translated, it gives CASSLAGNSYEQYF.

The chain recombines TRBV7-3 with TRBJ1-1; no reliable D call. Trimming shortened V by 5 bases and J by 3 bases, and 10 bases separated the two germline ends. The CDR3 totals 13 residues. Germline V lookup: CDR1 SGHTA, CDR2 FQGTGA. CDR3 sequence (DNA): TGTGCCAGCAGCACATACAGCCACACTGAAGCTTTCTTT. Translation gives CASSTYSHTEAFF.

The rearrangement links TRBV6-5 to TRBJ2-7, with 10 nucleotides matching TRBD1. The CDR3 length is 16 residues. The junction had 9 bases not matched to a gene; V was cut back by 4 bases and J by 3 bases. The germline V gene has CDR1 MNHEY and CDR2 SVGAGI. The CDR3 DNA follows: TGTGCCAGCAGTTTAGGGACAGGGGAGTCCCTCTACGAGCAGTACTTC. Translated: CASSLGTGESLYEQYF.

The chain uses TRBV5-1 and TRBJ2-7; D may be TRBD2 (6 bases). The CDR3 extends over 14 amino acids. Germline V CDR1 and CDR2: SGHRS, YFSETQ. V was cut by 3 bases and J by 4 bases, with 14 bases left in between. The CDR3 DNA follows: TGCGCCAGCAGCTATGCCGGGGCGGGGTACGAGCAGTACTTC. Translating gives CASSYAGAGYEQYF.

The rearrangement joins TRBV6-5 to TRBJ2-7; D perhaps matches TRBD2 (5 bases). The CDR3 totals 12 residues. The germline V gene encodes CDR1 MNHEY and CDR2 SVGAGI. V was trimmed by 6 bases and J by 3 bases, leaving 9 bases between them. The CDR3 coding sequence is TGTGCCAGCAGGGAGGCGGGCTACGAGCAGTACTTC. Residues: CASREAGYEQYF.

J is TRBJ2-1 and V is TRBV6-4, with 9 bases identical to TRBD2. This CDR3 region has 15 residues. The V segment lost 3 bases and the J segment 0 bases; nucleotides outside the gene matches: 0. The V gene's germline CDR1 is MRHNA and CDR2 SNTAGT. CDR3 in amino acids: CASSEREGSYNEQFF. In nucleotides, the CDR3 is TGTGCCAGCAGTGAGCGGGAGGGCTCCTACAATGAGCAGTTCTTC.

This clone was counted a single time. This chain joins TRBV7-3 and TRBJ2-2; 9 bases are a match to TRBD2. With 0 bases clipped from V and 0 bases from J, the junction kept 2 bases outside the gene matches. CDR3 length: 17 residues. CDR1 is SGHTA, CDR2 FQGTGA, per germline. CDR3 sequence (DNA): TGTGCCAGCAGCTTAACTAGCGGGAGTGCGAACACCGGGGAGCTGTTTTTT. Protein product: CASSLTSGSANTGELFF.

A remark on this clone: Distinct nucleotide sequences in the sample also encode this CDR3. The genes are TRBV28 and TRBJ1-1; D might be TRBD1 (5 bases). V shed 3 bases and J shed 5 bases, with 7 bases lying between them. CDR3 size: 12 residues. Germline V gene lookup returns CDR1 MDHEN and CDR2 SYDVKM. This chain's CDR3 is CASSFRGTEAFF. In nucleotides, the CDR3 is TGTGCCAGCAGTTTTAGGGGAACTGAAGCTTTCTTT.

This chain uses TRBV28 with TRBJ1-4; 10 bases are a match to TRBD1. The V gene's germline CDR1 is MDHEN and CDR2 SYDVKM. CDR3 length: 19 residues. V was pared by 6 bases and J by 2 bases, with 15 bases of the junction left unmatched. The CDR3 sequence: CASSLSPGQGIPTNEKLFF. Here the CDR3 DNA reads TGTGCCAGCAGCCTATCCCCGGGACAGGGGATCCCCACTAATGAAAAACTGTTTTTT.

This chain joins TRBV7-7 and TRBJ2-7; tentative D call: TRBD1 (5 bases). V was pared by 3 bases and J by 1 base, with 10 bases between. Germline lookup yields CDR1 SSHAT and CDR2 FNYEAQ (reference sequence). This CDR3 region has 14 residues. Here the CDR3 reads CASSLFQGSYEQYF. The CDR3 DNA follows: TGTGCCAGCAGCTTGTTCCAGGGTTCCTACGAGCAGTACTTC.

The chain recombines TRBV7-9 with TRBJ2-7; TRBD1 agrees at 8 bases. CDR1 and CDR2 (germline): SEHNR, FQNEAQ (reference sequence). V shed 1 base, J shed 5 bases, and the junction held 7 bases outside the gene matches. This CDR3 has 15 amino acids. The CDR3 bases are TGTGCCAGCAGCTTAGGACAGGGGATTTTCGACGAGCAGTACTTC. Protein product: CASSLGQGIFDEQYF.

This clone was seen only once. The chain carries TRBV7-6 and TRBJ2-7, with D tentatively TRBD1 (6 bases). Trimming pared 5 bases from V and 2 bases from J, leaving 16 bases between. Per the germline V gene, CDR1 is SGHVS and CDR2 is FNYEAQ. The CDR3 extends over 15 amino acids. CDR3 sequence reads: CASSQIQDSPYEQYF. Written as DNA, the CDR3 is TGTGCCAGCAGCCAGATACAGGACAGCCCCTACGAGCAGTACTTC.

The chain combines TRBV27 with TRBJ1-5; possible D gene TRBD1, 5 bases. V gave up 2 bases and J gave up 3 bases, with 8 bases separating them. This CDR3 region has 14 residues. Germline CDR1 reads MNHEY; CDR2 reads SMNVEV (reference sequence). CDR3 DNA sequence: TGTGCCAGCAGTTTAGGGGGTAACAATCAGCCCCAGCATTTT. Its translation is CASSLGGNNQPQHF.